A selection of T cell receptor beta chains follows, all from one sample in a study of beta chain features in type 1 diabetes. TCRdb's table, derived via immunoSEQ multiplex PCR, lists solely in-frame clones and lacks some. The sample holds about 320,000 clones; 12% to 15% are singletons and the top ten take 6.7%. Sequencing used central memory CD4+ T cells from blood. These TCRs come from a man younger than 45 in good health. CDR3s include the opening cysteine and the closing phenylalanine or tryptophan. Fields, in order: clone size, J gene, V gene, D gene, CDR3 protein, CDR3 DNA. The D gene is left open where the match is weak. Clone size is given for some rows only: seen once, a few or many times, or a class if the clone is expanded.

abundance: -; j_gene: TRBJ1-6; v_gene: TRBV6-6; d_gene: -; CDR3aa: CATMTPGGGNSPLHF; CDR3nt: TGTGCCACCATGACCCCCGGGGGAGGGAATTCACCCCTCCACTTT
abundance: few; j_gene: TRBJ2-2; v_gene: TRBV7-9; d_gene: TRBD2; CDR3aa: CASSLVRLAGGPTTGELFF; CDR3nt: TGTGCCAGCAGCTTAGTACGACTAGCGGGAGGGCCCACCACCGGGGAGCTGTTTTTT
abundance: -; j_gene: TRBJ2-6; v_gene: TRBV19; d_gene: -; CDR3aa: CASTPGSGANVLTF; CDR3nt: TGTGCCAGTACCCCTGGCTCTGGGGCCAACGTCCTGACTTTC
abundance: few; j_gene: TRBJ2-2; v_gene: TRBV5-1; d_gene: -; CDR3aa: CASRPENTGELFF; CDR3nt: TGCGCCAGCAGACCTGAGAACACCGGGGAGCTGTTTTTT
abundance: -; j_gene: TRBJ1-2; v_gene: TRBV4-3; d_gene: -; CDR3aa: CASSQVWGADGYGYTF; CDR3nt: TGCGCCAGCAGCCAAGTTTGGGGGGCTGACGGGTATGGCTACACCTTC
abundance: few; j_gene: TRBJ1-6; v_gene: TRBV4-1; d_gene: -; CDR3aa: CASSQDRDSPLHF; CDR3nt: TGCGCCAGCAGCCAAGATAGGGATTCACCCCTCCACTTT
abundance: many; j_gene: TRBJ2-2; v_gene: TRBV4-3; d_gene: -; CDR3aa: CASSLTGGFTGELFF; CDR3nt: TGCGCCAGCAGCCTGACAGGAGGATTTACCGGGGAGCTGTTTTTT
abundance: -; j_gene: TRBJ1-2; v_gene: TRBV30; d_gene: -; CDR3aa: CAWSPGHHYGYTF; CDR3nt: TGTGCCTGGAGTCCGGGACACCACTATGGCTACACCTTC
abundance: few; j_gene: TRBJ2-7; v_gene: TRBV7-9; d_gene: TRBD2; CDR3aa: CASTLWVAGVTPYEQYF; CDR3nt: TGTGCCAGCACCCTCTGGGTAGCGGGGGTTACCCCCTACGAGCAGTACTTC
abundance: -; j_gene: TRBJ2-5; v_gene: TRBV21-1; d_gene: -; CDR3aa: CASSKEAGGRETQYF; CDR3nt: TGTGCCAGCAGCAAAGAGGCGGGAGGTCGAGAGACCCAGTACTTC
abundance: -; j_gene: TRBJ1-4; v_gene: TRBV6-1; d_gene: TRBD1; CDR3aa: CAIRDRGRAEKLFF; CDR3nt: TGTGCCATCCGGGACAGGGGGCGCGCTGAAAAACTGTTTTTT
abundance: -; j_gene: TRBJ1-4; v_gene: TRBV4-3; d_gene: -; CDR3aa: CASSQDLDRPTTNEKLFF; CDR3nt: TGCGCCAGCAGCCAAGATCTTGACAGGCCGACAACTAATGAAAAACTGTTTTTT
abundance: few; j_gene: TRBJ2-5; v_gene: TRBV10-3; d_gene: -; CDR3aa: CAISDSGKRQETQYF; CDR3nt: TGTGCCATCAGTGATTCGGGGAAGAGGCAAGAGACCCAGTACTTC
abundance: -; j_gene: TRBJ2-5; v_gene: TRBV11-3; d_gene: TRBD2; CDR3aa: CASSSQLAGVLETQYF; CDR3nt: TGTGCCAGCAGCTCCCAACTAGCGGGGGTCCTGGAGACCCAGTACTTC
abundance: few; j_gene: TRBJ1-2; v_gene: TRBV6-1; d_gene: -; CDR3aa: CASNGGANYGYTF; CDR3nt: TGTGCCAGCAACGGGGGCGCGAACTATGGCTACACCTTC
abundance: -; j_gene: TRBJ2-2; v_gene: TRBV5-1; d_gene: -; CDR3aa: CASSLAHTGELFF; CDR3nt: TGCGCCAGCAGCTTGGCCCACACCGGGGAGCTGTTTTTT
abundance: few; j_gene: TRBJ1-6; v_gene: TRBV5-1; d_gene: TRBD1; CDR3aa: CASSLGRTGNSPLHF; CDR3nt: TGCGCCAGCAGCTTGGGGCGGACAGGCAATTCACCCCTCCACTTT
abundance: -; j_gene: TRBJ1-3; v_gene: TRBV7-8; d_gene: -; CDR3aa: CASSHGQGNTIYF; CDR3nt: TGTGCCAGCAGCCACGGACAGGGAAACACCATATATTTT
abundance: few; j_gene: TRBJ1-2; v_gene: TRBV5-1; d_gene: TRBD1; CDR3aa: CASSLAGTDYGYTF; CDR3nt: TGCGCCAGCAGCTTGGCCGGGACAGATTATGGCTACACCTTC
abundance: -; j_gene: TRBJ2-2; v_gene: TRBV29-1; d_gene: -; CDR3aa: CSVDAGTGELFF; CDR3nt: TGCAGCGTTGACGCGGGCACCGGGGAGCTGTTTTTT
abundance: -; j_gene: TRBJ2-1; v_gene: TRBV15; d_gene: -; CDR3aa: CATSRDAGGQSNEQFF; CDR3nt: TGTGCCACCAGCAGAGATGCCGGGGGACAGAGCAATGAGCAGTTCTTC
abundance: few; j_gene: TRBJ1-2; v_gene: TRBV5-1; d_gene: TRBD1; CDR3aa: CASGTETGGGYTF; CDR3nt: TGCGCCAGCGGCACAGAGACAGGGGGTGGCTACACCTTC
abundance: -; j_gene: TRBJ1-1; v_gene: TRBV27; d_gene: -; CDR3aa: CASSTGMGDTEAFF; CDR3nt: TGTGCCAGCAGTACAGGGATGGGGGACACTGAAGCTTTCTTT